This TCR beta chain stems from a study of T cell repertoires in cytomegalovirus infection. At the level of the study: Public TCR beta signatures provided an indication of both CMV infection and a matching HLA type.

Study outcomes and limitations: Dominant in the ex vivo response were TCR beta clonotypes restricted by HLA-C and specific for CMV. Public TCR beta family frequency separated CMV-and-HLA carriers, including in an independent cohort.

CDR3 size: 19 residues. Per the germline V gene, CDR1 is SGHTA and CDR2 is FQGNSA. The trim removed 3 bases at V and 0 bases at J, leaving 12 bases unmatched. This clonotype was counted at least ten times. Antigen: not known. Using its own MiXCR run on the reads, TCRdb lists one record per CDR3 protein. The repertoire holds fewer than 300,000 distinct CDR3 sequences, with about 25% as singletons. Sequenced: PBMCs. V is TRBV7-2 and J is TRBJ2-1; 9 bases match TRBD2. The source is a human donor in good health (CMV status not recorded). Some clones in this sample may be carry-over from other donors' samples. This CDR3 reads CASSLRREGRVFSYNEQFF. CDR3 bases: TGTGCCAGCAGCTTGAGGCGGGAGGGCAGGGTATTCTCCTACAATGAGCAGTTCTTC. The variable domain in full, with the rest retrieved from reference TRBV7-2 and TRBJ2-1, is GAGVSQSPSNKVTEKGKDVELRCDPISGHTALYWYRQSLGQGLEFLIYFQGNSAPDKSGLPSDRFSAERTGGSVSTLTIQRTQQEDSAVYLCASSLRREGRVFSYNEQFFGPGTRLTVL.